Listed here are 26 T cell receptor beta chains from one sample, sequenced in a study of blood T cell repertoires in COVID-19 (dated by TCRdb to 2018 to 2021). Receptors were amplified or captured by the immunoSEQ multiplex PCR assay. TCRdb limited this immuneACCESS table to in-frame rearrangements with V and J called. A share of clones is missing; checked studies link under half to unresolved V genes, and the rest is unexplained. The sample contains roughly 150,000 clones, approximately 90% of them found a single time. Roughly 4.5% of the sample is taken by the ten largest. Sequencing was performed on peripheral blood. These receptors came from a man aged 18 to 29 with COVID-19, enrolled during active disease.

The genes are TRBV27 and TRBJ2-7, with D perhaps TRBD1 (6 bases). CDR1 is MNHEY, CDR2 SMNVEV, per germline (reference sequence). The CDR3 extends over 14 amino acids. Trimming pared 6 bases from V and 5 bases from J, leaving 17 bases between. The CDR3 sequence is CASSSSGVPDEQYF. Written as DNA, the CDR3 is TGTGCCAGCAGCTCTTCAGGGGTCCCCGACGAGCAGTACTTC.

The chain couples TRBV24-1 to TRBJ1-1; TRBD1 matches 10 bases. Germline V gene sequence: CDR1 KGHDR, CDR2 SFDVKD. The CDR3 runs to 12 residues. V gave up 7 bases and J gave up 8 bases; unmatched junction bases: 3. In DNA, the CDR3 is TGTGCCACCAGAGAGACAGGGGGCGAAGCTTTCTTT. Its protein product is CATRETGGEAFF.

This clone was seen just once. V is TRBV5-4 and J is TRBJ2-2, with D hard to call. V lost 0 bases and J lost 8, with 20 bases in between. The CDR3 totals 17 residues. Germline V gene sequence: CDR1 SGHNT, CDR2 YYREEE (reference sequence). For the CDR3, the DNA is TGTGCCAGCAGCTTGGCCGGCAGAGGTCCCCCAGCGGGGGAGCTGTTTTTT. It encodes CASSLAGRGPPAGELFF.

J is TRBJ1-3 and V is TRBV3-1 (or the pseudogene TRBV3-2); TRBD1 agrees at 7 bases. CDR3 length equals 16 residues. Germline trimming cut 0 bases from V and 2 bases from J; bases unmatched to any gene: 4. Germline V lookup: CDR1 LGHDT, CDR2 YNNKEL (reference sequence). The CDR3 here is CASSQDRTGAGNTIYF. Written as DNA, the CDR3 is TGTGCCAGCAGCCAAGATAGGACAGGCGCTGGAAACACCATATATTTT.

Here the CDR3 DNA reads TGTGCCAGCAGGTCAGGGGGAGATCAGCCCCAGCATTTT. Its protein product is CASRSGGDQPQHF. This chain uses TRBV28 with TRBJ1-5; 7 bases match TRBD1. CDR1 is MDHEN and CDR2 is SYDVKM in the germline V gene. With 6 bases clipped from V and 5 bases from J, the junction kept 4 bases outside the gene matches. The CDR3 contains 13 residues. The full variable domain, its missing parts supplied by reference TRBV28 and TRBJ1-5, is DVKVTQSSRYLVKRTGEKVFLECVQDMDHENMFWYRQDPGLGLRLIYFSYDVKMKEKGDIPEGYSVSREKKERFSLILESASTNQTSMYLCASRSGGDQPQHFGDGTRLSIL.

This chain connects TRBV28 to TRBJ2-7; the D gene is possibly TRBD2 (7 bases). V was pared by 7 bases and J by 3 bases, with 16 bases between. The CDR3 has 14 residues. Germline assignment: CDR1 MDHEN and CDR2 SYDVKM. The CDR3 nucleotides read TGTGCCAGCACCTGGGGAAGGGGGGGCTACGAGCAGTACTTC. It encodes CASTWGRGGYEQYF.

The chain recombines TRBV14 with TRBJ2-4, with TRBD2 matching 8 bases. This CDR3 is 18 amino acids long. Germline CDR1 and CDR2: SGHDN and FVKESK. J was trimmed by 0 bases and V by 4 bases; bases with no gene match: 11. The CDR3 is CASSRGAGGPIAKNIQYF. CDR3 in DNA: TGTGCCAGCAGCCGGGGGGCGGGAGGCCCAATAGCCAAAAACATTCAGTACTTC.

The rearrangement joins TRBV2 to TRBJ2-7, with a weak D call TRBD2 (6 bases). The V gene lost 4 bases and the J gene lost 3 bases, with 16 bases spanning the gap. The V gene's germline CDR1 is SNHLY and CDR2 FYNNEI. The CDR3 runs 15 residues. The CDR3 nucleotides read TGTGCCAGCAGTGTGGGGGGAGGCAGTTACTACGAGCAGTACTTC. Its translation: CASSVGGGSYYEQYF.

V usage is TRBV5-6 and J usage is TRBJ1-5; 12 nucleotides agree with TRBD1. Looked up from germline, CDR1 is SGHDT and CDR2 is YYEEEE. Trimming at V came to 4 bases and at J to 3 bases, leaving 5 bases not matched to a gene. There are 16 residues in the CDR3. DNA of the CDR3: TGTGCCAGCAGCCACGGGGACAGGGGGCCCAATCAGCCCCAGCATTTT. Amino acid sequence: CASSHGDRGPNQPQHF.

The CDR3 sequence is CASSLGRTSGIQETQYF. The DNA of the CDR3 is TGTGCCAGCAGCTTAGGGAGGACTAGCGGGATTCAAGAGACCCAGTACTTC. V gene TRBV7-9 combines with J gene TRBJ2-5, with 12 bases fitting TRBD2. Germline loops: CDR1 SEHNR, CDR2 FQNEAQ (reference sequence). The CDR3 runs to 17 residues. The V segment lost 1 base and the J segment 2 bases; nucleotides outside the gene matches: 5. The whole variable domain, filled in from reference TRBV7-9 and TRBJ2-5, reads DTGVSQNPRHKITKRGQNVTFRCDPISEHNRLYWYRQTLGQGPEFLTYFQNEAQLEKSRLLSDRFSAERPKGSFSTLEIQRTEQGDSAMYLCASSLGRTSGIQETQYFGPGTRLLVL.

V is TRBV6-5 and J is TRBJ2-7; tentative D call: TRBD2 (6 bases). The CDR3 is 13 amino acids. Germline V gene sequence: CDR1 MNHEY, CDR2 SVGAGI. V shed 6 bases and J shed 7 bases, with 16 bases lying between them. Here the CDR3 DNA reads TGTGCCAGCAGGGAGGGATATTCGAGGGAGCAGTACTTC. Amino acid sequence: CASREGYSREQYF.

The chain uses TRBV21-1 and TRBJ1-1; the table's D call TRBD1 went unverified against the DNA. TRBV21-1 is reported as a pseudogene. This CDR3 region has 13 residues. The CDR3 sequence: CASSGPGGTEAFF. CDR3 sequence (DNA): TGTGCCAGCAGCGGGCCAGGGGGGACTGAAGCTTTCTTT.

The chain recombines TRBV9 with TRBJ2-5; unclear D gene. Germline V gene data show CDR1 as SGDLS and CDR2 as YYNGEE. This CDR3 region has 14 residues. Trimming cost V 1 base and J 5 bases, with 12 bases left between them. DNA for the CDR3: TGTGCCAGCAGCGTATTTGACTTCCCCGAGACCCAGTACTTC. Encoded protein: CASSVFDFPETQYF.

The CDR3 DNA reads as TGTGCCAGCAGTTTATTTACAGGGGGCGGGAACACTGAAGCTTTCTTT. Translation: CASSLFTGGGNTEAFF. The rearrangement joins TRBV28 to TRBJ1-1, with 9 bases aligning to TRBD1. The ends lost 1 base at V and 1 base at J; junction bases unmatched: 4. The CDR3 length is 16 residues. CDR1 is MDHEN and CDR2 is SYDVKM in the germline V gene.

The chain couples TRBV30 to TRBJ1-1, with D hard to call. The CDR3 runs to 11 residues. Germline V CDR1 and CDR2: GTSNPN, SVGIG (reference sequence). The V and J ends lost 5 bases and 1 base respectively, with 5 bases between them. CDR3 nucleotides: TGTGCCTGGGGTCAGAACACTGAAGCTTTCTTT. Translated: CAWGQNTEAFF.

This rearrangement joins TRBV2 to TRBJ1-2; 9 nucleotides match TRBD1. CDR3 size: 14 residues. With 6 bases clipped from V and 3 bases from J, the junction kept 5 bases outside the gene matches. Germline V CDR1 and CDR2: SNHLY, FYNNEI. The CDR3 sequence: CASRRTGADYGYTF. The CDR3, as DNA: TGTGCCAGCAGAAGGACAGGGGCCGACTATGGCTACACCTTC. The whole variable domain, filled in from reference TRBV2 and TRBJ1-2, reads EPEVTQTPSHQVTQMGQEVILRCVPISNHLYFYWYRQILGQKVEFLVSFYNNEISEKSEIFDDQFSVERPDGSNFTLKIRSTKLEDSAMYFCASRRTGADYGYTFGSGTRLTVV.

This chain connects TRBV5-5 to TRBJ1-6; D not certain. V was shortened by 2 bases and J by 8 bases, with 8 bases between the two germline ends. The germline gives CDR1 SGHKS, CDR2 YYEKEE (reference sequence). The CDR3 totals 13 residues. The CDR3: CASSFGTDSPLHF. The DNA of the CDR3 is TGTGCCAGCAGCTTCGGAACAGATTCACCCCTCCACTTT.

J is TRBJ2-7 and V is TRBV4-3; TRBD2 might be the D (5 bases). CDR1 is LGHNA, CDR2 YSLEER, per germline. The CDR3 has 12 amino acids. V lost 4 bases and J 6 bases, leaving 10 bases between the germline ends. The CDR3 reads CASSPDFVEQYF. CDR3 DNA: TGCGCCAGCAGCCCGGACTTCGTCGAGCAGTACTTC.

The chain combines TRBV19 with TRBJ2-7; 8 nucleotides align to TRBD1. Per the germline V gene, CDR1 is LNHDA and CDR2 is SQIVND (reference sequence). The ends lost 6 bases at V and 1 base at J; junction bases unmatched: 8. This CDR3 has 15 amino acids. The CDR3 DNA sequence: TGTGCCAGTAGGGGGGGACAGGCTCCGTCCTACGAGCAGTACTTC. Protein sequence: CASRGGQAPSYEQYF.

CDR3 sequence: CASSYSGVGQPQHF. In DNA, the CDR3 is TGTGCCAGCAGTTACTCAGGGGTGGGGCAGCCCCAGCATTTT. This chain uses TRBV6-5 with TRBJ1-5; maybe TRBD1 (5 bases). From germline, CDR1 is MNHEY and CDR2 SVGAGI. The V end was cut by 0 bases, the J end by 7 bases, with 10 bases between. This CDR3 region has 14 residues.

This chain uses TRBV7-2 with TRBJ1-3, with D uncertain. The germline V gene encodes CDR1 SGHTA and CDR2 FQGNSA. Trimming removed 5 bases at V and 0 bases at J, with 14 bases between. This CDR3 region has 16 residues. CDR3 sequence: CASSPMYSHSGNTIYF. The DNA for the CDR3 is TGTGCCAGCAGCCCCATGTACAGTCACTCTGGAAACACCATATATTTT.

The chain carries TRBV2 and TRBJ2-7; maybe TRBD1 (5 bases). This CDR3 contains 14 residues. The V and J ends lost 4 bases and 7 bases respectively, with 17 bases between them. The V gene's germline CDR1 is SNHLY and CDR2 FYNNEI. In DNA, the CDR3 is TGTGCCAGCAGTGGGGGCGGCTCCTCCCTAGAGCAGTACTTC. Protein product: CASSGGGSSLEQYF.

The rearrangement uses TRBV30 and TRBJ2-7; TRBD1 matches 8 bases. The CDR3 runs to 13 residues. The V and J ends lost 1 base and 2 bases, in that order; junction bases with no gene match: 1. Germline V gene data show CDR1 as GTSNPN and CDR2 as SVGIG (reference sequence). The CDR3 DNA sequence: TGTGCCTGGAGTGGGACAGGGACCTACGAGCAGTACTTC. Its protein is CAWSGTGTYEQYF.

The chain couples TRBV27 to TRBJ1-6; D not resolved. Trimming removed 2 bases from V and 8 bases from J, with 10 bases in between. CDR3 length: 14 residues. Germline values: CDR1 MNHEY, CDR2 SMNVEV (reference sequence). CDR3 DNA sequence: TGTGCCAGCAGTTTACGAGGCGCGGATTCACCCCTCCACTTT. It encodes CASSLRGADSPLHF.

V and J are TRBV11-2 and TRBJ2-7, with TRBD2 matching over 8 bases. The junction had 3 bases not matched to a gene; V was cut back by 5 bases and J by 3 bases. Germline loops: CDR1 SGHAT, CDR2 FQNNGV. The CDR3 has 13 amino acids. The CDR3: CASSPGGVYEQYF. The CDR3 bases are TGTGCCAGCAGCCCGGGGGGGGTCTACGAGCAGTACTTC.

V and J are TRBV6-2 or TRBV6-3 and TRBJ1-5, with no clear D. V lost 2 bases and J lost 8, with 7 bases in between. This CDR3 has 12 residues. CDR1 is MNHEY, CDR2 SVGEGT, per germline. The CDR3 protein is CASSYIQEPQHF. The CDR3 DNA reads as TGTGCCAGCAGTTACATACAAGAGCCCCAGCATTTT.